This TCR beta chain was sequenced for a study of CD8+ T cells in alopecia areata. Germline CDR1 reads SGHTA; CDR2 reads FQGNSA. The CDR3 totals 13 residues. Trimming shortened V by 6 bases and J by 8 bases, and 15 bases separated the two germline ends. The sequencing template was cDNA reverse transcribed from extracted RNA. Measured with immunoSEQ multiplex PCR; TCRdb has only the in-frame clones, and not every one. The sample lists some 130,000 clones, under 60% occurring once. The receptor was derived from a human donor with alopecia areata. Sequenced here: CD4+ T cells sorted from blood, sampled at week 0. The chain employs TRBV7-2 and TRBJ2-3; possibly TRBD2 for D (5 bases). CDR3 sequence (DNA): TGTGCCAGCAGTCTTCCGGGAAGCTTTACGCAGTATTTT. This sequence encodes CASSLPGSFTQYF.